This T cell receptor beta chain was recovered during a study of blood T cells in healthy people across ages. A J-beta primer mix and a sample-barcoded 5' primer were used in a second PCR of about 6 to 12 cycles. One entry per CDR3 protein results from TCRdb running MiXCR on the 5' RACE reads. The table records 600,000 to 1,000,000 distinct CDR3 sequences, approximately 25% of them present only once. Germline assignment: CDR1 SGHTA and CDR2 FQGNSA. V dropped 2 bases and J dropped 6; count of bases not matched to a gene: 8. The CDR3 loop spans 17 amino acids. These data were likewise used in another study, on T cells of mothers and their children.

This receptor was identified in a boy aged 10-17 years in good health. The sample consisted of blood. The V call is TRBV7-2, the J call TRBJ2-1, with TRBD2 matching 12 bases. The CDR3 protein is CASSLRSTGLAGNEQFF. The CDR3 region has the DNA TGTGCCAGCAGCTTAAGGAGCACGGGACTAGCGGGCAATGAGCAGTTCTTC.